This T cell receptor beta chain was documented in a study of shared clonotypes between healthy human individuals (dated by TCRdb to about 2020). In terms of the full investigation: The cohort included three men and a couple of women between 18 and 49 years of age. Per donor, three plates each were used for CD4 naive and CD4 memory, two for CD8 naive, and one for CD8 memory. Libraries were prepared and TCR repertoires were sequenced by different laboratories using diverse techniques, in order to increase sequencing depth and limit assay-specific biases. To estimate repertoire size and how much clonotype sharing occurs between individuals, the study deeply sequenced the blood TCR repertoires of roughly 5 healthy adults. Between about 0.8 and 9 billion PBMCs per donor were obtained by leukapheresis.

Including cysteine and phenylalanine, the CDR3 has 15 amino acids. The DNA shown is the 45-base CDR3, in frame from base 1. The germline V gene sets CDR1 to SNHLY and CDR2 to FYNNEI. The junction shows trimming of 6 bases on V and 3 bases on J, and the gene matches do not reach 5 bases of it. On this clone: The target of this receptor is not known. The record has no base qualities; no much larger clone is one base away.

Using the deep immunoSEQ assay, multiplex PCR amplified TCR CDR3 regions from genomic DNA. Extracted genomic DNA from each cell subset was distributed evenly across all wells of several immunoSEQ 96-well plates, and each plate was treated as a replicate. For sorted subsets, around 200 ng genomic DNA, equal to approximately 30,000 T cell genomes, was loaded into each replicate PCR. The purified libraries were quantified using a Qubit 3.0 fluorometer, sized with a Bioanalyzer 2100, and then quantified again using the KAPA Library Quantification kit. Each immunoSEQ 96-well plate was sequenced on its own single-read 150-cycle Illumina NextSeq 550 flow cell. The paper's data handling went like this. Because the immunoSEQ output included only junctional sequences and no quality scores, the filtering could not be the same as the filtering used for full-length reads. Sequences were annotated with PyIR, a Python wrapper for IgBLAST v1.9, and V/J genes and CDR3 were assigned using IMGT germline references. Reads were removed for weak V/J assignments (E-value above 1e-6), missing CDR3, stop codons, out-of-frame junctions, or ambiguous translated residues. V3J clonotypes were defined as sequences sharing the same inferred V gene, J gene, and CDR3 amino acid sequence. Percentage overlap between repertoires was computed as shared unique clonotypes divided by the size of the smaller repertoire. Richness of each repertoire was evaluated using RTK rarefaction, the Chao1 estimator, and Recon v2.1 estimates of unobserved clonotypes. For all TCRbeta clonotypes obtained by the gDNA method from a few donors, generation probabilities were computed with OLGA. Imported from immuneACCESS, the table was reduced by TCRdb to in-frame sequences with V and J called. These copies leave out some clones; in studies compared against another copy, an unresolved V gene accounts for under half, and the cause of the remainder is not known. V and J calls and clone size are those listed in that table; D and trimming were worked out from the DNA. This sample lists over a million clones; approximately 98.5% were detected once. 0.3% to 0.45% of the sample is in the top ten clones.

Donors were healthy HIV-negative adults with no recently reported acute infections or vaccinations. All donors were Caucasian adults living in Nashville, Tennessee, USA. Magnetic negative selection was used to enrich CD4+ T cells, after which naive cells were positively selected on CD45RA and the negative fraction became the memory subset. After blood collection by leukapheresis, PBMCs were isolated using Ficoll-Histopaque density gradient centrifugation and then cryopreserved in the vapor phase of liquid nitrogen. Purity and quantity of every magnetically sorted T cell population were checked by analytical flow cytometry. Genomic DNA was isolated from every sorted fraction and measured by UV absorbance on a Nanodrop 2000c. What the study reported, not specific to this receptor: Naive subsets generally had larger estimated clonotype richness than memory subsets did. The genetic and exposure-history diversity represented was limited by the small number of donors. Based on pairwise subsampling, the degree of clonotype sharing among donors was expected to be affected by sequencing depth. Even with the large sequencing depth, rarefaction of the sorted-subset datasets indicated that sequencing was incomplete. When several donors were compared, the shared fraction of clonotypes was around 5.1% for naive CD4, 3.5% for naive CD8, 2% to 2.5% for memory CD4, and 0.4% for memory CD8. Higher generation probabilities were observed for clonotypes shared by all four sorted-subset donors than for non-shared clonotypes. Sampling was limited to blood, and TCR repertoires in tissue likely differ from TCR repertoires in blood.

The chain is encoded by TRBV2 joined to TRBJ2-1; the junction holds 10 bases that match TRBD2. The source of this sequence is a man between 25 and 39 years old in good health. The sequencing sample was made of naive CD4+ T cells sorted from blood. This specimen's cell subset or site label, interpreted: CD45RA+ positively selected. The DNA sequence is as follows: TGTGCCAGCAGGGCAAGGACTAGCGGCTACAATGAGCAGTTCTTC. The encoded protein is CASRARTSGYNEQFF.